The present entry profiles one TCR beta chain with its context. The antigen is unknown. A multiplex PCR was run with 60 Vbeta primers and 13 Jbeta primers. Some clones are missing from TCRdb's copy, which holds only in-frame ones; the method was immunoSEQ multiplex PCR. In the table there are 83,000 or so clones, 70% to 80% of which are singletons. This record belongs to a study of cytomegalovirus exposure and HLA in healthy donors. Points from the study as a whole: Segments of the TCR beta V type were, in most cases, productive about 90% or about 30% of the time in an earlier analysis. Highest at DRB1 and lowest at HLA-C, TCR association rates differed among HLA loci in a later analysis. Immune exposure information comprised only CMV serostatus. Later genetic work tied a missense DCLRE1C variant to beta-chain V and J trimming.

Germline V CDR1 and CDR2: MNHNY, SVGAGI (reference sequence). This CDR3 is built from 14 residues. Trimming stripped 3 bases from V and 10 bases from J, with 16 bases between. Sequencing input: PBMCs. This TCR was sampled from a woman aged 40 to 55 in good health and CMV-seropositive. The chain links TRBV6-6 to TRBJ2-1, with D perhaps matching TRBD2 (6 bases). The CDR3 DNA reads TGTGCCAGCAGTTATGGGACGGGAGTTGACGAGCAGTTCTTC. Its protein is CASSYGTGVDEQFF.